Sequencing of this T cell receptor beta chain was carried out in a study of shared clonotypes between healthy human individuals. The donors were all Caucasian adults (living in Nashville, Tennessee). Researchers partitioned CD4+ cells into CD45RA+ naive and CD45RA-negative memory subsets. Germline V gives CDR1 MNHEY, CDR2 SMNVEV (reference sequence). The CDR3 runs 17 residues. The V gene end was trimmed by 2 bases and the J gene end by 4 bases; junction bases not matched to a gene: 14. At deep level, the assay was performed. The table came from immunoSEQ multiplex PCR; TCRdb's copy has only in-frame clones and leaves some out. This sample has some 660,000 clones, with roughly 73% found just once.

This sequence originates from a woman aged 25-40 years in good health. Material: memory CD4+ T cells sorted from blood. The subset: CD45RA-negative fraction. The chain recombines TRBV27 with TRBJ2-7; 7 bases are a match to TRBD1. The DNA of the CDR3 is TGTGCCAGCAGTTTAGTTTGGGGCCGGGGCAGGGGGTACGAGCAGTACTTC. Translating gives CASSLVWGRGRGYEQYF.